These 5 T cell receptor beta chains were all obtained from the same sample, sequenced in a study of blood T cell repertoires in COVID-19. Sequenced by immunoSEQ multiplex PCR; TCRdb stores in-frame clones only, minus some. The sample records approximately 74,000 clones, 85% to 95% being singletons. Sequencing was carried out using peripheral blood. These receptors all come from a woman in her sixties with active COVID-19.

This chain links TRBV4-2 with TRBJ1-4; 8 nucleotides line up with TRBD1. V trimming: 4 bases; J trimming: 3 bases; junction bases outside the gene matches: 13. Germline CDR1 LGHNA, CDR2 YNFKEQ. This CDR3 comprises 18 residues. The CDR3, as DNA: TGTGCCAGCAGCCCCAAAGCCCAGGGGGCGTATCCTAATGAAAAACTGTTTTTT. Translating it yields CASSPKAQGAYPNEKLFF.

In its sample, this clone was seen a few times. The J gene is TRBJ1-1, the V gene TRBV5-1; TRBD1 matches 11 bases. The CDR3 is made up of 17 amino acids. V was pared by 0 bases and J by 4 bases, with 8 bases of the junction left unmatched. The germline V gene encodes CDR1 SGHRS and CDR2 YFSETQ. The CDR3 reads CASSLAAGQGAATEAFF. CDR3 nucleotides: TGCGCCAGCAGCTTGGCCGCCGGACAGGGGGCCGCCACTGAAGCTTTCTTT. Using reference TRBV5-1 and TRBJ1-1 for the parts outside the CDR3, the full variable domain is KAGVTQTPRYLIKTRGQQVTLSCSPISGHRSVSWYQQTPGQGLQFLFEYFSETQRNKGNFPGRFSGRQFSNSRSEMNVSTLELGDSALYLCASSLAAGQGAATEAFFGQGTRLTVV.

The rearrangement uses TRBV5-1 and TRBJ1-1; the match to TRBD1 covers 7 bases. V trimming: 4 bases; J trimming: 0 bases; junction bases outside the gene matches: 6. The CDR3 length is 15 residues. The germline V gene encodes CDR1 SGHRS and CDR2 YFSETQ. The CDR3 loop reads CASSTGQYMNTEAFF. DNA of the CDR3: TGCGCCAGCAGCACGGGACAGTACATGAACACTGAAGCTTTCTTT.

The chain employs TRBV11-2 and TRBJ2-7, with no clear D. The CDR3 loop spans 11 amino acids. The ends were cut back, 5 bases at V and 4 bases at J, with 6 bases in the middle. Per the germline V gene, CDR1 is SGHAT and CDR2 is FQNNGV. The DNA of the CDR3 is TGTGCCAGCAGCCTGTTTTACGAGCAGTACTTC. Encoded protein: CASSLFYEQYF.

This chain links TRBV12-3 or TRBV12-4 with TRBJ1-2, with D hard to call. CDR3 length: 11 residues. The germline V and J ends were trimmed by 4 bases and 5 bases, with 5 bases remaining between them. CDR3 sequence (DNA): TGTGCCAGCAGTTCGCGGTATGGCTACACCTTC. Its protein product is CASSSRYGYTF.